Here is one TCR beta chain with its context. Its antigen is as yet unknown. PCR primers comprised 60 Vbeta and 13 Jbeta primers. Using immunoSEQ multiplex PCR, the repertoire was profiled, and TCRdb retains in-frame clones only, with some absent. The repertoire includes about 180,000 clones, around four fifths of them detected once, and about 3.8% sits in the top ten. This sample stems from a study of cytomegalovirus exposure and HLA in healthy donors. CDR1 is SEHNR and CDR2 is FQNEAQ in the germline V gene (reference sequence). Trimming left V 1 base short and J 0 bases short, with 10 bases between. The CDR3 has 16 residues. Regarding the study as a whole: A later analysis, which compared TCR beta chains of equal frequency, found the HLA-associated ones more clonally expanded. A list of 164 TCR beta chains associated with cytomegalovirus was given.

This chain links TRBV7-9 with TRBJ1-3; D remains unclear. This TCR was sampled from an older woman in good health and CMV-seropositive. Input material: PBMCs. The CDR3, as DNA: TGTGCCAGCAGCTTAGGGCAGGTTCTCTCTGGAAACACCATATATTTT. It translates to CASSLGQVLSGNTIYF.